This entry lists 32 T cell receptor beta chains sequenced from one sample in a study of response to subunit inactivated influenza vaccine. TCRdb re-called the RT-PCR reads through MiXCR, storing one row per CDR3 protein. The table records roughly 540,000 distinct CDR3 sequences, roughly 23% of them present only once. These data were likewise used in another study, on T cells expressing NK-cell markers. That source notes: TCR beta cDNA was generated via 5'RACE template switching incorporating UMIs.

The specimen comprised CD4+ T cells sorted from PBMCs, sampled 11 to 12 days after vaccination. The origin of the receptors is a man aged 50-59 years who received an inactivated influenza vaccine.

This clonotype has more than one count but fewer than ten. The chain employs TRBV12-3 or TRBV12-4 and TRBJ1-5, with D unclear. Trimming removed 7 bases at V and 3 bases at J, with 13 bases between. CDR3 size: 14 residues. DNA for the CDR3: TGTGCCAGCACCACAAACTCCTTCAATCAGCCCCAGCATTTT. Amino acids: CASTTNSFNQPQHF.

The rearrangement uses TRBV5-1 and TRBJ1-4, with D maybe TRBD1 (5 bases). The V gene's germline CDR1 is SGHRS and CDR2 YFSETQ. The CDR3 covers 13 residues. V was pared by 0 bases and J by 15 bases, with 15 bases between. The CDR3 DNA sequence: TGCGCCAGCAGCTTGGCCGGGGGAGACTTAGTGTTTTTT. This sequence encodes CASSLAGGDLVFF.

This chain connects TRBV9 to TRBJ2-5; D is perhaps TRBD1 or TRBD2 (5 bases each). Germline V lookup: CDR1 SGDLS, CDR2 YYNGEE. The CDR3 length is 16 residues. Trimming shortened V by 3 bases and J by 4 bases, and 19 bases separated the two germline ends. The CDR3 DNA is TGTGCCAGCAGCGCGTCTCATTTTCCGGGGCCAGAGACCCAGTACTTC. The encoded protein is CASSASHFPGPETQYF.

This clonotype appeared a few times. The chain joins TRBV12-3 or TRBV12-4 to TRBJ2-6, with 7 bases lining up with TRBD2. The CDR3 has 16 residues. V lost 6 bases, J lost 0 bases, and 5 bases stayed unmatched. The CDR3 here is CASSSGVGSGANVLTF. CDR3 nucleotides: TGTGCCAGCAGCAGCGGGGTTGGCTCTGGGGCCAACGTCCTGACTTTC.

This clonotype was observed a handful of times. A junction boundary mismatches the germline segment, possibly from a read error. The chain has TRBV6-5 and TRBJ2-3; perhaps TRBD2 as D (5 bases). The germline V gene encodes CDR1 MNHEY and CDR2 SVGAGI. The CDR3 contains 15 residues. The DNA for the CDR3 is TGTGCCAGCAGTCACTCGTGGACTGGCACAGATACGCAGTATTTT. Protein sequence: CASSHSWTGTDTQYF.

The chain's CDR3 is CSVEKASRNTGELFF. DNA of the CDR3: TGCAGCGTTGAAAAGGCTAGCAGGAACACCGGGGAGCTGTTTTTT. The chain links TRBV29-1 to TRBJ2-2; TRBD2 is a possible D gene (5 bases). The CDR3 contains 15 residues. Germline V gene sequence: CDR1 SQVTM, CDR2 ANQGSEA. Deletions cut 2 bases from V and 1 base from J, with 11 bases between.

There are a few counts of this clonotype. The V call is TRBV20-1, the J call TRBJ2-1; 11 nucleotides align to TRBD2. The CDR3 has 16 residues. Germline V gene sequence: CDR1 DFQATT, CDR2 SNEGSKA (reference sequence). V was clipped by 4 bases and J by 5 bases; unmatched bases: 10. The CDR3, as DNA: TGCAGTGCTACACCACCGGGACTAGCGGTTGACAATGAGCAGTTCTTC. Translation: CSATPPGLAVDNEQFF.

This clonotype showed up just a few times. J is TRBJ1-5 and V is TRBV2, with 10 positions matching TRBD1. The germline V gene encodes CDR1 SNHLY and CDR2 FYNNEI. Trimming removed 6 bases from V and 2 bases from J; junction bases left unmatched: 4. This CDR3 is built from 15 residues. As DNA, the CDR3 is TGTGCCAGCAGAGTAGGGACAGGGGGCAATCAGCCCCAGCATTTT. As protein: CASRVGTGGNQPQHF.

The CDR3 nucleotides read TGTGCCAGTAGTGCCTTACGGGGGATCTCTGGAAACACCATATATTTT. Translating gives CASSALRGISGNTIYF. The rearrangement joins TRBV19 to TRBJ1-3, with D possibly TRBD1 on 5 matching bases. With 5 bases removed from V and 0 bases from J, the gap between germline ends came to 14 bases. The CDR3 spans 16 residues. CDR1 LNHDA and CDR2 SQIVND come from the germline V gene (reference sequence).

The chain joins TRBV12-3 or TRBV12-4 to TRBJ2-5, with D unresolved. This CDR3 is 16 amino acids long. Between the trimmed V and J ends, which lost 1 base and 5 bases, there was a span of 17 bases. CDR3 nucleotides: TGTGCCAGCAGTTTAGTCAAAGGTGGGGTCGCGGAGACCCAGTACTTC. Protein: CASSLVKGGVAETQYF.

Only a few counts were recorded for this clonotype. The chain recombines TRBV2 with TRBJ2-3; TRBD2 matches at 12 bases. The CDR3 runs to 16 residues. Germline V gene data show CDR1 as SNHLY and CDR2 as FYNNEI. The V and J ends lost 4 bases and 2 bases, in that order; junction bases with no gene match: 4. CDR3 in DNA: TGTGCCAGCAGTGCACTAGCGGGGGGACCCACAGATACGCAGTATTTT. Its translation: CASSALAGGPTDTQYF. The full variable domain, in which reference TRBV2 and TRBJ2-3 provide the parts outside the CDR3, is EPEVTQTPSHQVTQMGQEVILRCVPISNHLYFYWYRQILGQKVEFLVSFYNNEISEKSEIFDDQFSVERPDGSNFTLKIRSTKLEDSAMYFCASSALAGGPTDTQYFGPGTRLTVL.

For this clonotype: At one boundary the junction diverges from the germline segment, which might be a read error. The rearrangement joins TRBV20-1 to TRBJ1-5; D gene ambiguous. CDR1 DFQATT and CDR2 SNEGSKA come from the germline V gene (reference sequence). The CDR3 consists of 14 residues. The CDR3 region has the DNA TGCAGTGCTAGAGCCCCGGGTACCAATCAGCCCCAGCCTTTT. It specifies CSARAPGTNQPQPF.

This chain connects TRBV5-1 to TRBJ1-2; perhaps TRBD1 as D (6 bases). Trimming pared 1 base from V and 6 bases from J, leaving 13 bases between. The germline gives CDR1 SGHRS, CDR2 YFSETQ. The length of the CDR3 is 14 residues. The chain's CDR3 is CASSLTTGLDGYTF. The CDR3 coding sequence is TGCGCCAGCAGCTTGACAACAGGGTTGGATGGCTACACCTTC.

Here the CDR3 reads CASSQDIAGGGELFF. The CDR3 nucleotides read TGCGCCAGCAGCCAAGATATAGCGGGAGGTGGGGAGCTGTTTTTT. The genes are TRBV4-3 and TRBJ2-2, with TRBD2 identical over 10 bases. Germline CDR1 and CDR2: LGHNA and YSLEER. This CDR3 has 15 amino acids. J gave up 8 bases and V 0 bases, and 3 bases lay outside the gene matches.

V is TRBV12-3 or TRBV12-4 and J is TRBJ2-1, with a tentative D call TRBD1 (5 bases). V gave up 6 bases and J gave up 0 bases, with 21 bases separating them. The CDR3 is made up of 18 amino acids. The CDR3 DNA reads TGTGCCAGCAGCTACATTGGACAACTTCGTAGCTCCTACAATGAGCAGTTCTTC. Its protein is CASSYIGQLRSSYNEQFF.

A few counts support this clonotype. The V call is TRBV29-1, the J call TRBJ1-1; TRBD1 agrees at 8 bases. This CDR3 comprises 12 residues. The V segment lost 4 bases and the J segment 5 bases; nucleotides outside the gene matches: 3. Germline V gives CDR1 SQVTM, CDR2 ANQGSEA. The CDR3 sequence is CSVGGQGTEAFF. DNA for the CDR3: TGCAGCGTTGGAGGACAGGGAACTGAAGCTTTCTTT.

The chain recombines TRBV6-5 with TRBJ2-3; D gene unclear. Trimming removed 2 bases from V and 3 bases from J, with 12 bases in between. The CDR3 is 15 residues long. In germline, CDR1 is MNHEY, CDR2 SVGAGI. CDR3 DNA sequence: TGTGCCAGCAGTTACAACCCGGGTCAAACAGATACGCAGTATTTT. Its translation is CASSYNPGQTDTQYF.

This clonotype appeared a few times. The chain links TRBV20-1 to TRBJ1-3; weak D call: TRBD1 (6 bases). This CDR3 comprises 14 residues. Germline values: CDR1 DFQATT, CDR2 SNEGSKA (reference sequence). The V end lost 5 bases, the J end lost 3 bases, and 14 bases lay between the germline ends. The CDR3 DNA sequence: TGCAGTGCTCTAACAGGGTATAATGGAAACACCATATATTTT. Its translation is CSALTGYNGNTIYF.

This clonotype was recorded a few times. The V and J genes are TRBV20-1 and TRBJ1-5, with no clear D. Between the trimmed V and J ends, which lost 6 bases and 6 bases, there was a span of 15 bases. The CDR3 has 13 amino acids. CDR1 and CDR2 (germline): DFQATT, SNEGSKA (reference sequence). The CDR3: CSAHPSSGQPQHF. Written as DNA, the CDR3 is TGCAGTGCCCATCCATCCTCAGGTCAGCCCCAGCATTTT.

The chain has TRBV6-1 and TRBJ1-1; D is ambiguous. CDR3 size: 15 residues. Germline lookup yields CDR1 MNHNS and CDR2 SASEGT. V was trimmed by 2 bases and J by 1 base, leaving 11 bases between them. In nucleotides, the CDR3 is TGTGCCAGCAGTGAACAGCTGGGGTCGAACACTGAAGCTTTCTTT. It specifies CASSEQLGSNTEAFF.

Remarks on this clonotype: The junction and the germline gene differ at one end; a read error may be behind it. The rearrangement uses TRBV7-2 and TRBJ1-4; the D gene is possibly TRBD1 (5 bases). The germline CDR1 and CDR2 sequences are SGHTA and FQGNSA. The CDR3 totals 14 residues. CDR3 sequence: CASSRTPASEKLLF. In DNA, the CDR3 is TGTGCCAGCAGCCGGACACCGGCCAGCGAAAAACTGCTTTTT. The full variable domain, its missing parts supplied by reference TRBV7-2 and TRBJ1-4, is GAGVSQSPSNKVTEKGKDVELRCDPISGHTALYWYRQSLGQGLEFLIYFQGNSAPDKSGLPSDRFSAERTGGSVSTLTIQRTQQEDSAVYLCASSRTPASEKLLFGSGTQLSVL.

This chain links TRBV20-1 with TRBJ2-7; D may correspond to TRBD1 or TRBD2 (7 bases each). V was cut by 6 bases and J by 0 bases, with 15 bases left in between. This CDR3 contains 14 residues. CDR1 is DFQATT, CDR2 SNEGSKA, per germline (reference sequence). CDR3 sequence (DNA): TGCAGTGCCAGCGGGACAGTAAACTCCTACGAGCAGTACTTC. As protein: CSASGTVNSYEQYF.

This clonotype appeared a few times. The chain joins TRBV5-1 to TRBJ2-5, with D possibly TRBD1 on 6 matching bases. CDR3 length: 15 amino acids. V was clipped by 2 bases and J by 2 bases, with 13 bases between them. The germline V gene has CDR1 SGHRS and CDR2 YFSETQ. The CDR3 coding sequence is TGCGCCAGCAGCTTCGGACAGATATTACAAGAGACCCAGTACTTC. Encoded protein: CASSFGQILQETQYF.

This clonotype was picked up a small number of times. The chain employs TRBV20-1 and TRBJ2-7; TRBD1 agrees at 7 bases. Germline V CDR1 and CDR2: DFQATT, SNEGSKA (reference sequence). The V gene end was trimmed by 1 base and the J gene end by 4 bases; junction bases not matched to a gene: 10. The CDR3 runs to 15 residues. In nucleotides, the CDR3 is TGCAGTGCTAGAGTCCGGCCGGGACAGAGGTACGAGCAGTACTTC. This gives the protein CSARVRPGQRYEQYF.

The rearrangement joins TRBV5-1 to TRBJ1-6; 7 positions match TRBD1. The CDR3 length is 16 residues. The germline CDR1 and CDR2 sequences are SGHRS and YFSETQ. The V segment lost 0 bases and the J segment 7 bases; nucleotides outside the gene matches: 7. The CDR3 DNA reads as TGCGCCAGCAGCTTGGCCGGGACAGCGTACAATTCACCCCTCCACTTT. It specifies CASSLAGTAYNSPLHF.

The chain is built from TRBV20-1 and TRBJ2-7; D is undetermined. The V gene's germline CDR1 is DFQATT and CDR2 SNEGSKA (reference sequence). V was clipped by 1 base and J by 9 bases, with 10 bases between them. CDR3 length equals 11 residues. This CDR3 reads CSARGASGQYF. The CDR3 coding sequence is TGCAGTGCTAGAGGCGCCTCCGGGCAGTACTTC.

The V and J genes are TRBV20-1 and TRBJ1-2; unclear D gene. V lost 2 bases and J lost 2, with 9 bases in between. The CDR3 extends over 13 amino acids. Germline V lookup: CDR1 DFQATT, CDR2 SNEGSKA (reference sequence). Here the CDR3 reads CSARLGRNYGYTF. The DNA of the CDR3 is TGCAGTGCTAGATTAGGGAGAAACTATGGCTACACCTTC.

V and J are TRBV6-2 or TRBV6-3 and TRBJ2-7; 7 bases fit TRBD1. The CDR3 is made up of 16 amino acids. Germline V lookup: CDR1 MNHEY, CDR2 SVGEGT. V dropped 4 bases and J dropped 2; count of bases not matched to a gene: 11. The CDR3 is CASSSADRPTPYEQYF. The CDR3 nucleotides are TGTGCCAGCAGTTCCGCGGACAGGCCGACCCCCTACGAGCAGTACTTC.

This clonotype was recorded a few times. The J gene is TRBJ2-5, the V gene TRBV5-1; 7 bases fit TRBD1. There are 14 residues in the CDR3. The J segment lost 1 base and the V segment lost 0 bases, leaving 0 bases of the junction unmatched. Per the germline V gene, CDR1 is SGHRS and CDR2 is YFSETQ. CDR3 coding DNA: TGCGCCAGCAGCTTGGGGACAGGCCAAGAGACCCAGTACTTC. It encodes CASSLGTGQETQYF.

This clonotype came up a few times. The chain employs TRBV3-1 and TRBJ1-6, with D perhaps matching TRBD1 (6 bases). Germline V gene data show CDR1 as LGHDT and CDR2 as YNNKEL (reference sequence). This CDR3 has 16 amino acids. Trimming cost V 4 bases and J 0 bases, with 10 bases left between them. CDR3 residues: CASSRQVGSYNSPLHF. CDR3 bases: TGTGCCAGCAGCCGACAGGTTGGCTCCTATAATTCACCCCTCCACTTT.

The rearrangement joins TRBV7-2 to TRBJ2-1, with D hard to call. Trimming took 2 bases from V and 4 from J, leaving 6 bases between them. Germline assignment: CDR1 SGHTA and CDR2 FQGNSA. This CDR3 has 13 amino acids. In DNA form, the CDR3 reads TGTGCCAGCAGCTTAACAATGTACAATGAGCAGTTCTTC. Amino acids: CASSLTMYNEQFF.

This clonotype turned up a few times. This chain links TRBV27 with TRBJ1-5; 7 positions match TRBD1. Per germline, CDR1 MNHEY and CDR2 SMNVEV (reference sequence). The CDR3 is 14 amino acids. V lost 4 bases and J lost 6; bases outside the gene matches: 6. The chain's CDR3 is CASSSRQGGQPQHF. Written as DNA, the CDR3 is TGTGCCAGCAGTTCACGACAGGGAGGTCAGCCCCAGCATTTT.